This TCR beta chain is from a study of post-analysis software for immune sequencing data. Study summary: Both relapsing-remitting and secondary progressive multiple sclerosis featured among the disease courses, as did progressive-relapsing multiple sclerosis. Findings of the study overall: Five TRBV segments, TRBV5-6, TRBV5-1 and TRBV20-1 among them, were found more frequent in patients than controls. Compared with controls, patients showed significantly lower normalized Chao1 diversity.

To note about this clonotype: The antigen remains undetermined.

The CDR3 sequence is 18 residues long. V lost 0 bases and J 2 bases, leaving 18 bases between the germline ends. cDNA libraries for TCR beta contained unique molecular identifiers. TCRdb re-called the PCR reads with MiXCR, one entry per CDR3 protein. This sample has 170,000 or so distinct CDR3 sequences, with approximately 30% found just once. The source of this sequence is a girl between 5 and 17 years old with multiple sclerosis. The material sequenced was blood. The genes are TRBV6-7 and TRBJ2-3; D gene ambiguous. TRBV6-7 is an open reading frame whose function is uncertain. This CDR3 reads CASSYSRPQSGDTDTQYF. CDR3 in DNA: TGTGCCAGCAGTTACTCGCGCCCTCAATCTGGCGACACAGATACGCAGTATTTT.